These 5 T cell receptor beta chains were sequenced from one sample in a study of T cells in Graves' hyperthyroidism and ophthalmopathy. TCR beta CDR3 regions were amplified from RNA. First-round RT-PCR targeting the TCR CDR3 was performed with the HTBI primer set. MiXCR, run by TCRdb on the multiplex PCR reads, gives a single entry per CDR3 protein. Of approximately 690,000 distinct CDR3 sequences in the sample, roughly 14% were seen once. Sequenced input: blood. Receptors were obtained from a woman aged 45-60 years with Graves' ophthalmopathy.

This clonotype was detected many times. V and J are TRBV20-1 and TRBJ1-5; D is unresolved. The CDR3 is 12 amino acids. The germline V gene encodes CDR1 DFQATT and CDR2 SNEGSKA (reference sequence). V lost 4 bases and J lost 6, with 10 bases in between. The CDR3 here is CSAIFPGQPQHF. The CDR3, as DNA: TGCAGTGCTATCTTTCCGGGTCAGCCCCAGCATTTT.

This clonotype was counted ten times or more. The chain joins TRBV12-5 to TRBJ1-1, with a possible D match to TRBD1 (6 bases). From germline, CDR1 is LGHNT and CDR2 FRNRAP. Deletions cut 3 bases from V and 5 bases from J, with 13 bases between. The CDR3 extends over 14 amino acids. The CDR3 here is CASGLSGAGTEAFF. The CDR3 bases are TGTGCTAGTGGTTTATCGGGGGCAGGAACTGAAGCTTTCTTT.

The table lists this clonotype with many counts. The chain recombines TRBV7-9 with TRBJ1-4; 7 positions match TRBD1. This CDR3 has 14 residues. Losses at the gene ends were 5 bases for V and 6 bases for J; bases not matched to a gene: 6. Germline assignment: CDR1 SEHNR and CDR2 FQNEAQ (reference sequence). In DNA form, the CDR3 reads TGTGCCAGCAGCCAGACAGGGATCCATGAAAAACTGTTTTTT. Translating it yields CASSQTGIHEKLFF.

In this sample, this clonotype turned up a few times. This may arise from a read error, as a much more abundant clone is one base away. The chain recombines TRBV6-6 with TRBJ2-7, with 8 bases matching TRBD1. Germline V gene sequence: CDR1 MNHNY, CDR2 SVGAGI (reference sequence). The ends lost 2 bases at V and 5 bases at J; junction bases unmatched: 11. CDR3 length: 16 residues. The CDR3 here is CASSYGPRQGKDEQYF. CDR3 nucleotides: TGTGCCAGCAGTTACGGTCCGAGACAGGGGAAGGACGAGCAGTACTTC.

This clonotype occurred once. This rearrangement joins TRBV7-9 to TRBJ1-2; D unresolved. The V end was cut by 2 bases, the J end by 6 bases, with 13 bases between. The CDR3 length is 14 residues. Germline assignment: CDR1 SEHNR and CDR2 FQNEAQ (reference sequence). CDR3 protein: CASSLSENEDGYTF. The DNA of the CDR3 is TGTGCCAGCAGCTTATCAGAAAATGAGGATGGCTACACCTTC.